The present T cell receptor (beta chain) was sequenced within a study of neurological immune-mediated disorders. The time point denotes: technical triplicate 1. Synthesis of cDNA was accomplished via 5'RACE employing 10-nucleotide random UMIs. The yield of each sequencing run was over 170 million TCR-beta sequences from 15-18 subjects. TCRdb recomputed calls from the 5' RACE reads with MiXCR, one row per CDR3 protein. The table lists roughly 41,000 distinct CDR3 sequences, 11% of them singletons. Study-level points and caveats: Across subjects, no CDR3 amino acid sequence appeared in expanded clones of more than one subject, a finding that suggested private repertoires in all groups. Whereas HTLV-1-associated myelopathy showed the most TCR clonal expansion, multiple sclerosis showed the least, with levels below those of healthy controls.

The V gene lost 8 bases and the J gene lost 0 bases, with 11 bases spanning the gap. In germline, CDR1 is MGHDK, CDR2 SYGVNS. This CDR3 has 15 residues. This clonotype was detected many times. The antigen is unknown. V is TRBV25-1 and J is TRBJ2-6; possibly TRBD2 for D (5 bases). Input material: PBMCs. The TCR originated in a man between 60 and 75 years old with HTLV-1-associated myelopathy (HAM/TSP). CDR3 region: CASSKRGSGANVLTF. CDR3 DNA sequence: TGTGCCAGCTCCAAACGGGGCTCTGGGGCCAACGTCCTGACTTTC.